This T cell receptor beta chain derives from a study of blood T cells in healthy people across ages. V lost 0 bases, J lost 9 bases, and 15 bases lay in between. The germline V gene encodes CDR1 LGHNA and CDR2 YSLEER. This CDR3 has 15 residues. This clonotype was recorded only once. A second PCR of about 7 to 12 cycles used a sample-barcoded 5' primer and a J-beta primer mix. TCRdb independently ran MiXCR on the 5' RACE reads; one entry per CDR3 protein. This table has hundreds of thousands of distinct CDR3 sequences, 55% to 70% appearing once. The J gene is TRBJ1-5, the V gene TRBV4-3; D gene ambiguous. Specimen: blood. The TCR sequence derives from a young man in good health. The CDR3 bases are TGCGCCAGCAGCCAAGATGCTCACGGGGTTTGGCCCCAGCATTTT. This translates into CASSQDAHGVWPQHF.